Listed below are T cell receptor beta chains from one sample, sequenced in a study of response to subunit inactivated influenza vaccine. TCRdb recomputed calls from the RT-PCR reads with MiXCR, one row per CDR3 protein. The sample lists 170,000 or so distinct CDR3 sequences; 9.5% to 12% were seen once. Sample: CD8+ T cells sorted from PBMCs, taken less than 30 months after vaccination. All receptors derive from a man in his fifties or sixties who received an inactivated influenza vaccine. Each CDR3 is given with its conserved first and last residue. The order of the fields is clone size, V gene, CDR3 length, J gene, D gene, CDR3 protein, CDR3 DNA. The D gene is left open where the match is weak. Rows may omit the clone size; those that give it use once, few, many or a size class.

abundance: few
v_gene: TRBV9
len: 14
j_gene: TRBJ2-2
d_gene: .
CDR3aa: CASSVAGGTGELFF
CDR3nt: TGTGCCAGCAGCGTAGCAGGCGGAACCGGGGAGCTGTTTTTT

abundance: many
v_gene: TRBV20-1
len: 18
j_gene: TRBJ2-3
d_gene: TRBD2
CDR3aa: CSASGTSGRWVSTDTQYF
CDR3nt: TGCAGTGCATCCGGGACTAGCGGGAGGTGGGTTAGCACAGATACGCAGTATTTT

abundance: many
v_gene: TRBV29-1
len: 15
j_gene: TRBJ2-1
d_gene: .
CDR3aa: CSVVPHSGALPEQFF
CDR3nt: TGCAGCGTCGTCCCTCACTCTGGCGCGCTCCCTGAGCAGTTCTTC

abundance: few
v_gene: TRBV20-1
len: 14
j_gene: TRBJ2-1
d_gene: .
CDR3aa: CSARDQGRTNEQFF
CDR3nt: TGCAGTGCTAGAGACCAGGGACGGACGAATGAGCAGTTCTTC

abundance: many
v_gene: TRBV7-2
len: 13
j_gene: TRBJ2-1
d_gene: .
CDR3aa: CASSLGLGLEQFF
CDR3nt: TGTGCCAGCAGCTTAGGTCTCGGGTTAGAGCAGTTCTTC

abundance: many
v_gene: TRBV28
len: 14
j_gene: TRBJ2-3
d_gene: .
CDR3aa: CASSWWSSTDTQYF
CDR3nt: TGTGCCAGCAGTTGGTGGTCTAGCACAGATACGCAGTATTTT

abundance: few
v_gene: TRBV20-1
len: 14
j_gene: TRBJ2-7
d_gene: TRBD1
CDR3aa: CSASDRAAAYEQYF
CDR3nt: TGCAGTGCTAGTGACAGGGCGGCTGCCTACGAGCAGTACTTC

abundance: many
v_gene: TRBV5-5
len: 16
j_gene: TRBJ2-1
d_gene: .
CDR3aa: CASSDPRQGGYNEQFF
CDR3nt: TGTGCCAGCAGCGACCCTCGGCAGGGGGGCTACAATGAGCAGTTCTTC

abundance: .
v_gene: TRBV6-1
len: 16
j_gene: TRBJ2-2
d_gene: TRBD2
CDR3aa: CASSVSAGGYTGELFF
CDR3nt: TGTGCCAGCAGTGTGTCAGCGGGAGGATACACCGGGGAGCTGTTTTTT

abundance: .
v_gene: TRBV27
len: 16
j_gene: TRBJ2-3
d_gene: TRBD1
CDR3aa: CASSLLRQGGPDTQYF
CDR3nt: TGTGCCAGCAGTTTATTAAGACAGGGGGGCCCAGATACGCAGTATTTT

abundance: few
v_gene: TRBV15
len: 15
j_gene: TRBJ2-1
d_gene: TRBD2
CDR3aa: CATSLTGGTYNEQFF
CDR3nt: TGTGCCACCAGCCTCACGGGGGGAACCTACAATGAGCAGTTCTTC

abundance: few
v_gene: TRBV21-1
len: 11
j_gene: TRBJ1-5
d_gene: .
CDR3aa: CAILVAWPQHF
CDR3nt: TGTGCCATCCTGGTGGCCTGGCCCCAGCATTTT

abundance: .
v_gene: TRBV3-1
len: 14
j_gene: TRBJ2-7
d_gene: .
CDR3aa: CASSQDLGYYEQYF
CDR3nt: TGTGCCAGCAGCCAAGATCTGGGCTACTACGAGCAGTACTTC

abundance: .
v_gene: TRBV7-9
len: 15
j_gene: TRBJ2-2
d_gene: .
CDR3aa: CASRPITGSAGELFF
CDR3nt: TGTGCCAGCAGACCCATCACAGGCTCCGCCGGGGAGCTGTTTTTT

abundance: .
v_gene: TRBV7-9
len: 14
j_gene: TRBJ2-1
d_gene: TRBD1
CDR3aa: CASSSWTGHNEQFF
CDR3nt: TGCGCCAGCAGCTCTTGGACAGGCCACAATGAGCAGTTCTTC

abundance: few
v_gene: TRBV5-6
len: 14
j_gene: TRBJ2-5
d_gene: .
CDR3aa: CASSLALGAETQYF
CDR3nt: TGTGCCAGCAGCTTGGCCCTGGGTGCAGAGACCCAGTACTTC

abundance: few
v_gene: TRBV19
len: 18
j_gene: TRBJ1-5
d_gene: TRBD1
CDR3aa: CASSSRDRGDYSNQPQHF
CDR3nt: TGTGCCAGTAGTAGCCGGGACAGGGGGGATTATAGCAATCAGCCCCAGCATTTT

abundance: many
v_gene: TRBV29-1
len: 20
j_gene: TRBJ2-3
d_gene: TRBD2
CDR3aa: CSVEDVWGLAGDGGIDTQYF
CDR3nt: TGCAGCGTTGAAGATGTGTGGGGACTAGCGGGAGATGGAGGTATTGATACGCAGTATTTT

abundance: .
v_gene: TRBV7-6
len: 17
j_gene: TRBJ2-2
d_gene: TRBD1
CDR3aa: CASSLAVGTGAAGELFF
CDR3nt: TGTGCCAGCAGCTTAGCGGTTGGGACAGGGGCGGCCGGGGAGCTGTTTTTT

abundance: few
v_gene: TRBV6-5
len: 15
j_gene: TRBJ1-5
d_gene: .
CDR3aa: CASSYGWGSNQPQHF
CDR3nt: TGTGCCAGCAGTTACGGGTGGGGGTCCAATCAGCCCCAGCATTTT

abundance: .
v_gene: TRBV12-3/TRBV12-4
len: 14
j_gene: TRBJ2-1
d_gene: .
CDR3aa: CASNGLGSYNEQFF
CDR3nt: TGTGCCAGCAACGGTTTGGGCTCCTACAATGAGCAGTTCTTC

abundance: many
v_gene: TRBV19
len: 17
j_gene: TRBJ2-1
d_gene: TRBD2
CDR3aa: CASSILLVSGSMNEQFF
CDR3nt: TGTGCCAGTAGTATCCTCCTGGTTAGCGGGAGTATGAATGAGCAGTTCTTC

abundance: .
v_gene: TRBV11-2
len: 15
j_gene: TRBJ2-5
d_gene: TRBD2
CDR3aa: CASSLLAGRLETQYF
CDR3nt: TGTGCCAGCAGCTTACTAGCGGGAAGGTTAGAGACCCAGTACTTC

abundance: few
v_gene: TRBV11-2
len: 15
j_gene: TRBJ1-1
d_gene: TRBD1
CDR3aa: CASSLATGGNTEAFF
CDR3nt: TGTGCCAGCAGCTTAGCGACAGGGGGGAACACTGAAGCTTTCTTT

abundance: many
v_gene: TRBV29-1
len: 14
j_gene: TRBJ2-2
d_gene: .
CDR3aa: CSVGGLANTGELFF
CDR3nt: TGCAGCGTTGGGGGCCTCGCGAACACCGGGGAGCTGTTTTTT

abundance: many
v_gene: TRBV3-1
len: 20
j_gene: TRBJ2-3
d_gene: .
CDR3aa: CASSQLVGTADRGFTDTQYF
CDR3nt: TGTGCCAGCAGCCAATTGGTCGGGACAGCGGATCGGGGGTTTACAGATACGCAGTATTTT

abundance: many
v_gene: TRBV12-3/TRBV12-4
len: 17
j_gene: TRBJ2-1
d_gene: TRBD2
CDR3aa: CASSLWASGAGYNEQFF
CDR3nt: TGTGCCAGCAGTTTATGGGCTAGCGGAGCCGGTTACAATGAGCAGTTCTTC

abundance: many
v_gene: TRBV6-5
len: 16
j_gene: TRBJ2-5
d_gene: .
CDR3aa: CASSYLYGIQQETQYF
CDR3nt: TGTGCCAGCAGCTACCTCTACGGGATCCAACAAGAGACCCAGTACTTC

abundance: .
v_gene: TRBV20-1
len: 13
j_gene: TRBJ2-1
d_gene: .
CDR3aa: CSASAGSYNEQFF
CDR3nt: TGCAGTGCTAGTGCTGGCTCCTACAATGAGCAGTTCTTC

abundance: .
v_gene: TRBV7-3
len: 15
j_gene: TRBJ2-1
d_gene: .
CDR3aa: CASSALGGHYNEQFF
CDR3nt: TGTGCCAGCAGCGCCTTAGGGGGACACTACAATGAGCAGTTCTTC

abundance: many
v_gene: TRBV10-3
len: 15
j_gene: TRBJ2-3
d_gene: .
CDR3aa: CAISEGTVSTDTQYF
CDR3nt: TGTGCCATCAGTGAGGGCACGGTTAGCACAGATACGCAGTATTTT

abundance: many
v_gene: TRBV29-1
len: 14
j_gene: TRBJ1-3
d_gene: .
CDR3aa: CSVDVGISGNTIYF
CDR3nt: TGCAGCGTTGATGTGGGAATCTCTGGAAACACCATATATTTT

abundance: .
v_gene: TRBV4-3
len: 15
j_gene: TRBJ1-3
d_gene: .
CDR3aa: CASSPSGQGGNTIYF
CDR3nt: TGCGCCAGCAGCCCCTCAGGGCAGGGTGGAAACACCATATATTTT

abundance: few
v_gene: TRBV11-2
len: 12
j_gene: TRBJ2-7
d_gene: .
CDR3aa: CASSLGPREQYF
CDR3nt: TGTGCCAGCAGCTTAGGCCCCCGCGAGCAGTACTTC

abundance: few
v_gene: TRBV19
len: 10
j_gene: TRBJ2-1
d_gene: .
CDR3aa: CASREGRQFF
CDR3nt: TGTGCCAGTAGGGAGGGAAGGCAGTTCTTC

abundance: few
v_gene: TRBV18
len: 12
j_gene: TRBJ2-3
d_gene: .
CDR3aa: CASSPTADTQYF
CDR3nt: TGTGCCAGCTCACCTACCGCAGATACGCAGTATTTT

abundance: few
v_gene: TRBV9
len: 17
j_gene: TRBJ1-6
d_gene: .
CDR3aa: CASSVEGGAFYNSPLHF
CDR3nt: TGTGCCAGCAGCGTAGAAGGGGGGGCCTTCTATAATTCACCCCTCCACTTT

abundance: few
v_gene: TRBV15
len: 17
j_gene: TRBJ2-3
d_gene: .
CDR3aa: CATSRALLGGDTDTQYF
CDR3nt: TGTGCCACCAGCAGAGCCCTCCTGGGGGGAGACACAGATACGCAGTATTTT

abundance: few
v_gene: TRBV20-1
len: 15
j_gene: TRBJ2-1
d_gene: .
CDR3aa: CSARDPAGIYNEQFF
CDR3nt: TGCAGTGCTAGAGATCCTGCAGGGATCTACAATGAGCAGTTCTTC

abundance: few
v_gene: TRBV10-3
len: 15
j_gene: TRBJ2-3
d_gene: TRBD2
CDR3aa: CAIRVTGLAGQTQYF
CDR3nt: TGTGCCATCAGGGTTACGGGACTAGCGGGTCAAACGCAGTATTTT

abundance: .
v_gene: TRBV6-5
len: 16
j_gene: TRBJ2-3
d_gene: TRBD2
CDR3aa: CASSYAPGLAGNTQYF
CDR3nt: TGTGCCAGCAGTTACGCTCCCGGACTAGCGGGTAATACGCAGTATTTT

abundance: many
v_gene: TRBV29-1
len: 14
j_gene: TRBJ2-2
d_gene: TRBD2
CDR3aa: CSVGLAGGTGELFF
CDR3nt: TGCAGCGTGGGACTAGCGGGAGGAACCGGGGAGCTGTTTTTT

abundance: few
v_gene: TRBV7-9
len: 14
j_gene: TRBJ2-1
d_gene: TRBD2
CDR3aa: CASTGTTPYNEQFF
CDR3nt: TGTGCCAGCACCGGGACTACCCCCTACAATGAGCAGTTCTTC

abundance: once
v_gene: TRBV7-9
len: 10
j_gene: TRBJ2-2
d_gene: .
CDR3aa: CALDTGELFF
CDR3nt: TGTGCCCTCGACACCGGGGAGCTGTTTTTT

abundance: many
v_gene: TRBV28
len: 15
j_gene: TRBJ1-6
d_gene: .
CDR3aa: CASSSPGERDSPLHF
CDR3nt: TGTGCCAGCAGTTCCCCTGGGGAGAGGGATTCACCCCTCCACTTT

abundance: few
v_gene: TRBV4-2
len: 13
j_gene: TRBJ1-1
d_gene: .
CDR3aa: CASSQDIGEEAFF
CDR3nt: TGTGCCAGCAGCCAAGATATCGGGGAGGAAGCTTTCTTT

abundance: .
v_gene: TRBV6-5
len: 15
j_gene: TRBJ1-4
d_gene: .
CDR3aa: CASSYLGGPFEKLFF
CDR3nt: TGTGCCAGCAGTTACTTAGGAGGACCTTTTGAAAAACTGTTTTTT

abundance: many
v_gene: TRBV20-1
len: 15
j_gene: TRBJ2-3
d_gene: TRBD2
CDR3aa: CSATATSGGVDTQYF
CDR3nt: TGCAGTGCTACAGCGACTAGCGGGGGGGTAGATACGCAGTATTTT

abundance: .
v_gene: TRBV20-1
len: 14
j_gene: TRBJ2-7
d_gene: TRBD2
CDR3aa: CSARGGGPTYEQYF
CDR3nt: TGCAGTGCCAGAGGCGGGGGGCCTACCTACGAGCAGTACTTC

abundance: .
v_gene: TRBV20-1
len: 17
j_gene: TRBJ2-1
d_gene: .
CDR3aa: CSARDLGGRSSYNEQFF
CDR3nt: TGCAGTGCTAGAGATCTAGGCGGGCGAAGCTCCTACAATGAGCAGTTCTTC

abundance: many
v_gene: TRBV7-2
len: 14
j_gene: TRBJ2-2
d_gene: .
CDR3aa: CASSPNRGTGELFF
CDR3nt: TGTGCCAGCAGCCCTAACCGGGGCACCGGGGAGCTGTTTTTT

abundance: .
v_gene: TRBV7-8
len: 17
j_gene: TRBJ2-3
d_gene: TRBD2
CDR3aa: CASSFSFSGGNTDTQYF
CDR3nt: TGTGCCAGCAGCTTTTCGTTCTCCGGGGGGAACACAGATACGCAGTATTTT

abundance: few
v_gene: TRBV4-3
len: 14
j_gene: TRBJ2-1
d_gene: .
CDR3aa: CASSQEGTLDEQFF
CDR3nt: TGCGCCAGCAGCCAAGAAGGAACATTGGATGAGCAGTTCTTC

abundance: few
v_gene: TRBV28
len: 11
j_gene: TRBJ1-5
d_gene: .
CDR3aa: CATGLDQPQHF
CDR3nt: TGTGCCACCGGCCTAGATCAGCCCCAGCATTTT

abundance: .
v_gene: TRBV3-1
len: 15
j_gene: TRBJ1-5
d_gene: .
CDR3aa: CASSHGFNSNQPQHF
CDR3nt: TGTGCCAGCAGCCACGGATTTAATAGCAATCAGCCCCAGCATTTT

abundance: few
v_gene: TRBV10-2
len: 13
j_gene: TRBJ2-1
d_gene: .
CDR3aa: CASRLLAYNEQFF
CDR3nt: TGCGCCAGCAGATTGCTAGCCTACAATGAGCAGTTCTTC

abundance: .
v_gene: TRBV4-3
len: 14
j_gene: TRBJ2-5
d_gene: .
CDR3aa: CASSEFGTSETQYF
CDR3nt: TGCGCCAGCAGCGAGTTTGGGACTTCTGAGACCCAGTACTTC

abundance: many
v_gene: TRBV5-1
len: 13
j_gene: TRBJ2-1
d_gene: TRBD1
CDR3aa: CASSEWDSGEQFF
CDR3nt: TGCGCCAGCAGCGAATGGGACAGTGGGGAGCAGTTCTTC